Listed below are T cell receptor beta chains from one sample, sequenced in a study of blood T cell repertoires in COVID-19. The table came from immunoSEQ multiplex PCR; TCRdb's copy has only in-frame clones and leaves some out. The top ten clones hold around 8% of a sample with around 500,000 clones, approximately 86% of them seen once. The sequencing input was PBMCs or T cells enriched from blood (not recorded which). These receptors came from a woman aged 60-70 years who had recovered from COVID-19. Each CDR3 is given with its conserved first and last residue. The order of the fields is J gene, V gene, CDR3 protein.

>TRBJ2-2|TRBV9
CASSVSVGNTGELFF
>TRBJ1-3|TRBV21-1
CASSSELNSGNTIYF
>TRBJ2-1|TRBV3-1/TRBV3-2
CASSQEVVNHYNEQFF
>TRBJ2-3|TRBV2
CASNRPGGPITQYF
>TRBJ1-1|TRBV5-1
CASSVPQGVNTEAFF
>TRBJ2-2|TRBV5-1
CASSPDRETGELFF
>TRBJ2-2|TRBV19
CASSPGLLDTGELFF
>TRBJ1-1|TRBV19
CASTQSGLYTEAFF
>TRBJ1-2|TRBV12-3/TRBV12-4
CASSLVRGGYTF
>TRBJ2-5|TRBV10-3
CATQGREGQGAETQYF
>TRBJ1-5|TRBV6-6
CASSWSGDSNQPQHF
>TRBJ2-5|TRBV5-4
CASSLATQETQYF
>TRBJ1-2|TRBV3-1/TRBV3-2
CASSLLGTDRARYGYTF
>TRBJ2-7|TRBV19
CASSIEDRGSEQYF
>TRBJ1-2|TRBV18
CASSPDRATNYGYTF
>TRBJ2-5|TRBV7-6
CASSLGSGYQETQYF
>TRBJ2-1|TRBV18
CASSPGTGGYNEQFF
>TRBJ2-3|TRBV5-1
CASSLVGEGGYTQYF
>TRBJ2-1|TRBV19
CASRGTPRGDEQFF
>TRBJ2-7|TRBV10-3
CAITRGYEQYF
>TRBJ1-1|TRBV7-2
CASTLNMNTEAFF
>TRBJ2-4|TRBV19
CASSRNDREAKNIQYF